The entry that follows covers one T cell receptor beta chain sequence. What it binds is not known. This record belongs to a study of persistence of HIV-infected CD4 T cells. Whole-study findings and limits: Bulk TCR data could not be restricted to HIV-1-infected CMV-responding cells.

Per the germline V gene, CDR1 is KGHSH and CDR2 is LQKENI. V trimming: 3 bases; J trimming: 3 bases; junction bases outside the gene matches: 10. This CDR3 contains 16 residues. This was the immunoSEQ version 4 assay in survey mode. Template was genomic DNA at roughly 9.3 ng/uL, with up to roughly 1 ug used per sample. Here immunoSEQ multiplex PCR was the method, and the copy in TCRdb shows in-frame clones only, minus some. The sample lists 18,000 or so clones, about four fifths occurring once. Stimulation used 9 to 10 ug/mL lysate from CMV-infected fibroblasts. CD4+ T cells upregulating both CD40 ligand and CD69 were sorted as responding cells. Suppressive ART was started during chronic HIV-1 infection in these adults. CD4+ T cell counts exceeded 400 cells/uL; CMV serology was positive.

This clonotype originated in an adult man with HIV who was CMV-seropositive. Sequencing was performed on CD4+ T cells sorted from PBMCs after approximately 20-hour stimulation, taken from a patient who received antiretroviral therapy. This chain connects TRBV18 to TRBJ1-1; 7 nucleotides match TRBD1. CDR3 sequence: CASSPLLGTEDTEAFF. In nucleotides, the CDR3 is TGTGCCAGCTCACCTCTTCTAGGGACAGAGGACACTGAAGCTTTCTTT.